This T cell receptor (beta chain) was obtained from a study of alternative splicing in chronic myeloid leukemia remission (dated by TCRdb to the early 2020s). Study-level background: Peripheral blood from chronic-phase CML patients at diagnosis and remission was profiled by RNA sequencing and compared with healthy donors. Median ages were approximately 51 years at diagnosis, roughly 56 at remission and roughly 37 for healthy controls. Female/male counts were 11/5 for diagnosis samples, 8/3 for remission samples and 2/4 for controls. For diagnosis, remission and control samples alike, total RNA was extracted from peripheral blood mononuclear cells using Trizol. General study outcomes and caveats: Blood cell composition varied strongly between timepoints, moving from enrichment of myeloid progenitors at diagnosis to enrichment of mature lymphoid cells at remission. At remission, blood cell composition had been reconfigured so that it resembled normal controls enriched in lymphoid cells.

Library generation was performed with bulk RNA-seq. The TruSeq Stranded RNA sample prep kit was used to generate libraries of poly-A-enriched mRNA from an input of approximately 0.9 ug total RNA. Each sample was sequenced in triplicate using paired-end sequencing on a HiSeq 2500. RNA-seq read length was 125 nucleotides per mate. Concerning the study's data processing: Reads were trimmed and aligned to hg38 using STAR v2.7, and quality control was done with FASTQC, RSeQC and multiqc. Salmon 0.14.1 was used to quantify gene expression levels as transcripts per million (TPM). Principal component analysis suggested that transcriptomic profiles were not driven by trial, library batch, sequencing batch, treatment regimen or sex. Each entry corresponds to one CDR3 protein sequence from reads that TCRdb reprocessed, and DNA is not given. The V and J calls and clone size are TCRdb's, not the authors'. The sample yields 300 to 350 distinct CDR3 sequences; 90% to 98% were counted once. Approximately 15% of the sample belongs to the ten largest clones.

As normal controls, peripheral blood was provided by six healthy donors. With respect to this clonotype: Its antigen specificity is not known.

The CDR3 contains 11 residues, cysteine and phenylalanine counted. A DNA sequence was not provided. Via the germline V gene (reference sequence), CDR1 is GTSNPN and CDR2 SVGIG. The clonotype was recovered from a person aged 25-55 years in good health. The source material was PBMCs. The V and J genes are TRBV30 and TRBJ1-1; the TCRdb D gene call, TRBD1, has no DNA to confirm it. The CDR3 protein sequence reads: CAENRGTEAFF.